The 20 T cell receptor beta chains in this list originate from one sample, sequenced in a study of blood T cell repertoires in COVID-19. Only in-frame clones appear in the TCRdb table, and some are missing; sequencing was by immunoSEQ multiplex PCR. Among 150,000 to 170,000 clones listed, approximately 84% were seen once. The sample comprised peripheral blood. Every receptor here comes from a woman aged 60-70 years with COVID-19, enrolled during active disease.

The rearrangement uses TRBV19 and TRBJ1-3; TRBD1 matches at 8 bases. The CDR3 spans 14 residues. In germline, CDR1 is LNHDA, CDR2 SQIVND (reference sequence). V lost 4 bases and J lost 2; bases outside the gene matches: 1. CDR3 in amino acids: CASSTTGAGNTIYF. In nucleotides, the CDR3 is TGTGCCAGTAGTACGACAGGGGCTGGAAACACCATATATTTT. Using reference TRBV19 and TRBJ1-3 for the parts outside the CDR3, the full variable domain is DGGITQSPKYLFRKEGQNVTLSCEQNLNHDAMYWYRQDPGQGLRLIYYSQIVNDFQKGDIAEGYSVSREKKESFPLTVTSAQKNPTAFYLCASSTTGAGNTIYFGEGSWLTVV.

The V and J genes are TRBV27 and TRBJ1-1; 11 nucleotides align to TRBD1. This CDR3 is 15 amino acids long. Trimming removed 6 bases from V and 4 bases from J; junction bases left unmatched: 7. Germline-derived CDR1 and CDR2 are MNHEY and SMNVEV (reference sequence). Written as DNA, the CDR3 is TGTGCCAGCAGGCCTTTGGGGACAGGGGGCACTGAAGCTTTCTTT. Encoded protein: CASRPLGTGGTEAFF.

The J gene is TRBJ2-2, the V gene TRBV18, with TRBD2 matching 12 bases. CDR1 and CDR2 from the germline V gene are KGHSH and LQKENI. The CDR3 is made up of 16 amino acids. The V segment lost 3 bases and the J segment 7 bases; nucleotides outside the gene matches: 6. The CDR3 DNA reads TGTGCCAGCTCACCGGGACTAGCGGGCCTCTACGGGGAGCTGTTTTTT. It specifies CASSPGLAGLYGELFF.

The chain links TRBV29-1 to TRBJ2-2; 9 positions agree with TRBD2. Germline-derived CDR1 and CDR2 are SQVTM and ANQGSEA. CDR3 length: 15 residues. Unmatched junction bases numbered 2, after V lost 2 bases and J lost 1 base. The CDR3 sequence: CSVELAGLNTGELFF. In DNA form, the CDR3 reads TGCAGCGTTGAACTAGCGGGGTTGAACACCGGGGAGCTGTTTTTT.

The chain uses TRBV6-5 and TRBJ2-2, with TRBD1 as a possible D gene (6 bases). The CDR3 is 12 amino acids. Trimming took off 6 bases at V and 7 bases at J, with 9 bases between the two ends. CDR1 is MNHEY and CDR2 is SVGAGI in the germline V gene. The DNA for the CDR3 is TGTGCCAGCAGCCACAGGGACGGGGAGCTGTTTTTT. Residues: CASSHRDGELFF.

The chain uses TRBV11-2 and TRBJ1-5; TRBD1 is a possible D gene (5 bases). The CDR3 is 15 residues long. V was clipped by 1 base and J by 3 bases, with 10 bases between them. CDR1 is SGHAT and CDR2 is FQNNGV in the germline V gene. In DNA form, the CDR3 reads TGTGCCAGCAGCTTAGGGACAAGTTTCAATCAGCCCCAGCATTTT. It codes for CASSLGTSFNQPQHF.

The rearrangement joins TRBV5-1 to TRBJ1-1; no reliable D call. Germline V gene sequence: CDR1 SGHRS, CDR2 YFSETQ. This CDR3 comprises 15 residues. Trimming took off 1 base at V and 0 bases at J, with 10 bases between the two ends. CDR3 amino acids: CASSLSAGMNTEAFF. DNA for the CDR3: TGCGCCAGCAGCTTGTCGGCAGGAATGAACACTGAAGCTTTCTTT.

The V and J genes are TRBV30 and TRBJ1-2; perhaps TRBD1 as D (6 bases). Germline V lookup: CDR1 GTSNPN, CDR2 SVGIG (reference sequence). Trimming cost V 5 bases and J 7 bases, with 23 bases left between them. This CDR3 comprises 15 residues. The CDR3 reads CAWELGHGGRGGYTF. Here the CDR3 DNA reads TGTGCCTGGGAGCTGGGACACGGCGGACGGGGTGGCTACACCTTC.

The genes are TRBV5-1 and TRBJ1-1; 8 bases map to TRBD1. V lost 0 bases, J lost 3 bases, and 7 bases stayed unmatched. Germline assignment: CDR1 SGHRS and CDR2 YFSETQ. The CDR3 loop spans 16 amino acids. CDR3 region: CASSLAFRGQDTEAFF. DNA for the CDR3: TGCGCCAGCAGCTTGGCTTTCAGGGGGCAGGACACTGAAGCTTTCTTT.

Written as DNA, the CDR3 is TGTGCCAGCAGCTGGGGACAGGAAGACACTGAAGCTTTCTTT. Protein sequence: CASSWGQEDTEAFF. The gene calls are TRBV5-6 and TRBJ1-1; TRBD1 aligns across 8 bases. The CDR3 has 14 amino acids. Germline V gives CDR1 SGHDT, CDR2 YYEEEE. V lost 3 bases and J lost 3; bases outside the gene matches: 4.

This sequence joins TRBV9 and TRBJ1-3; D gene uncertain. V dropped 2 bases and J dropped 7 bases, with 10 bases sitting between them. Germline CDR1 SGDLS, CDR2 YYNGEE. The CDR3 totals 13 residues. The CDR3 protein is CASSVEGGNTIYF. In DNA, the CDR3 is TGTGCCAGCAGCGTCGAGGGAGGGAACACCATATATTTT.

The CDR3 here is CASSSRGERSSYNEQFF. In DNA form, the CDR3 reads TGTGCCAGCAGTTCCCGGGGGGAGAGGAGCTCCTACAATGAGCAGTTCTTC. The chain carries TRBV2 and TRBJ2-1, with 7 bases that match TRBD2. J gave up 0 bases and V 5 bases, and 10 bases lay outside the gene matches. Per the germline V gene, CDR1 is SNHLY and CDR2 is FYNNEI. The CDR3 contains 17 residues. The full variable domain, with the rest looked up from reference TRBV2 and TRBJ2-1, is EPEVTQTPSHQVTQMGQEVILRCVPISNHLYFYWYRQILGQKVEFLVSFYNNEISEKSEIFDDQFSVERPDGSNFTLKIRSTKLEDSAMYFCASSSRGERSSYNEQFFGPGTRLTVL.

The CDR3 DNA follows: TGTGCCACCAGCAGAGATCGACAGATGAACTACGAGCAGTACTTC. It encodes CATSRDRQMNYEQYF. V usage is TRBV15 and J usage is TRBJ2-7, with a possible D match to TRBD1 (5 bases). This CDR3 is built from 15 residues. V dropped 0 bases and J dropped 3 bases, with 12 bases sitting between them. Germline V gives CDR1 LNHNV, CDR2 YYDKDF (reference sequence).

V usage is TRBV5-4 and J usage is TRBJ1-5, with D possibly being TRBD1 (5 bases). CDR3 length equals 14 residues. Germline V gives CDR1 SGHNT, CDR2 YYREEE (reference sequence). V was trimmed by 4 bases and J by 6 bases, leaving 14 bases between them. Here the CDR3 reads CASSPGGAAQPQHF. CDR3 sequence (DNA): TGTGCCAGCAGCCCAGGTGGGGCGGCTCAGCCCCAGCATTTT.

This clone appeared a single time. V usage is TRBV18 and J usage is TRBJ2-5; 7 bases line up with TRBD1. The germline V gene encodes CDR1 KGHSH and CDR2 LQKENI. The CDR3 is 14 amino acids. The junction had 5 bases not matched to a gene; V was cut back by 6 bases and J by 1 base. In nucleotides, the CDR3 is TGTGCCAGCTCCCAGACAGGGCCCCAAGAGACCCAGTACTTC. This codes for CASSQTGPQETQYF.

The chain has TRBV7-2 and TRBJ1-6; 7 nucleotides align to TRBD1. From germline, CDR1 is SGHTA and CDR2 FQGNSA. This CDR3 spans 15 amino acids. J gave up 5 bases and V 5 bases, and 6 bases lay outside the gene matches. The CDR3 DNA reads as TGTGCCAGCAGCCTTAAAACAGGGGATAATTCACCCCTCCACTTT. It yields the protein CASSLKTGDNSPLHF.

This chain links TRBV5-1 with TRBJ1-4; D perhaps matches TRBD1 (6 bases). Trimming shortened V by 0 bases and J by 5 bases, and 11 bases separated the two germline ends. Germline V gene data show CDR1 as SGHRS and CDR2 as YFSETQ. This CDR3 spans 15 amino acids. CDR3 DNA: TGCGCCAGCAGCTTGGTTGGGACACCGAATGAAAAACTGTTTTTT. It codes for CASSLVGTPNEKLFF.

Comments on this clone: Different DNA sequences within this sample yield the same CDR3. The chain uses TRBV5-1 and TRBJ1-1, with D possibly matching TRBD1 (5 bases). V was pared by 1 base and J by 0 bases, with 7 bases between. The CDR3 spans 14 residues. Looked up from germline, CDR1 is SGHRS and CDR2 is YFSETQ. The DNA of the CDR3 is TGCGCCAGCAGCTTGACAGGTTTGAACACTGAAGCTTTCTTT. Translating gives CASSLTGLNTEAFF.

In nucleotides, the CDR3 is TGCAGCGTTGCAGGGACTAGCGGGGGGGACACAGATACGCAGTATTTT. Its translation: CSVAGTSGGDTDTQYF. The V gene is TRBV29-1, the J gene TRBJ2-3; 16 bases match TRBD2. V shed 4 bases, J shed 2 bases, and the junction held 3 bases outside the gene matches. Germline CDR1 and CDR2: SQVTM and ANQGSEA. The CDR3 extends over 16 amino acids.

This sequence joins TRBV5-1 and TRBJ2-1, with 11 bases matching TRBD2. The CDR3 runs to 14 residues. Germline values: CDR1 SGHRS, CDR2 YFSETQ. J was trimmed by 9 bases and V by 4 bases; bases with no gene match: 6. The CDR3 coding sequence is TGCGCCAGCAGCGTTAGCGGGGGGGATCGTGAGCAGTTCTTC. Its protein product is CASSVSGGDREQFF.